This T cell receptor beta chain was identified during a study of PD-1 blockade in classical Hodgkin lymphoma. TCRdb's copy holds only in-frame clones and misses some; the assay was immunoSEQ multiplex PCR. Found here are 40,000 to 55,000 clones, about 80% of them singletons; the top ten hold around a fifth. The CDR3 sequence is 17 residues long. The V and J ends lost 0 bases and 0 bases respectively, with 10 bases between them. Germline V lookup: CDR1 SGHNT, CDR2 YYREEE (reference sequence). Points from the study as a whole: In newly diagnosed patients, baseline TCR diversity was reportedly below that of healthy donors. Some patients started nivolumab under 1 year after ASCT, and they were excluded. Underlying causes for the observed repertoire differences were not defined, possibly disease activity or prior therapy.

As regards this clone: What it binds is unknown.

Time point noted: cycle 4 day 1 (C4D1), after five to seven weeks of nivolumab. Patients all relapsed after autologous stem cell transplantation, and there was variation in brentuximab vedotin exposure. When best responses were assessed, they were complete response, partial response or progressive disease. This sample comprised peripheral blood mononuclear cells (PBMCs), obtained before the fourth cycle of nivolumab. This TCR came from a human donor with classical Hodgkin lymphoma. This chain uses TRBV5-4 with TRBJ2-6; D gene uncertain. CDR3 sequence reads: CASSLGGPNSGANVLTF. The CDR3 DNA reads as TGTGCCAGCAGCTTGGGTGGTCCTAACTCTGGGGCCAACGTCCTGACTTTC.